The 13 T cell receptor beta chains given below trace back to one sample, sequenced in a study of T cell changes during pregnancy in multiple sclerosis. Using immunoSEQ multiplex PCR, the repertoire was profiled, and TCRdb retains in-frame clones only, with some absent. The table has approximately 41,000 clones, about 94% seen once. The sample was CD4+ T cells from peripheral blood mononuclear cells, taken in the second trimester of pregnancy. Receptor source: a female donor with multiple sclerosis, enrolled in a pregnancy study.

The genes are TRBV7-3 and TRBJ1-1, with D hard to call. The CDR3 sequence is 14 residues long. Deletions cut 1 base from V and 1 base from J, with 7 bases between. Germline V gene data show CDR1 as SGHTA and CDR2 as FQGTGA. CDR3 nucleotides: TGTGCCAGCAGCTTAAACGGAGGGAACACTGAAGCTTTCTTT. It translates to CASSLNGGNTEAFF.

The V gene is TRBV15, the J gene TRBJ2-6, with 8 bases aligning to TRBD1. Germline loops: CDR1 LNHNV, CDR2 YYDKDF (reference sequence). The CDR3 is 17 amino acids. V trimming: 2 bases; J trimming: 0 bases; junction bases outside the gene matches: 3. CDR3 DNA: TGTGCCACCAGCAGACCGACAGGGGTCTCTGGGGCCAACGTCCTGACTTTC. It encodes CATSRPTGVSGANVLTF.

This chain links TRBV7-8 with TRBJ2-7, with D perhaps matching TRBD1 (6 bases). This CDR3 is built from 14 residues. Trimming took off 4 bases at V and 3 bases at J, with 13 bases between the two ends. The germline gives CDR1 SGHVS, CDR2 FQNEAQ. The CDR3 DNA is TGTGCCAGCAGCTGGAGTCACAGGGACTACGAGCAGTACTTC. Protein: CASSWSHRDYEQYF. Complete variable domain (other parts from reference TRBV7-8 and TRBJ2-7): GAGVSQSPRYKVAKRGQDVALRCDPISGHVSLFWYQQALGQGPEFLTYFQNEAQLDKSGLPSDRFFAERPEGSVSTLKIQRTQQEDSAVYLCASSWSHRDYEQYFGPGTRLTVT.

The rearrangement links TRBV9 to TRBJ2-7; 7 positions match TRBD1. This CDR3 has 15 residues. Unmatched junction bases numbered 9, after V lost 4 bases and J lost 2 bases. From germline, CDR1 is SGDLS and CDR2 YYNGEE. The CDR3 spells CASSPLGGRTYEQYF. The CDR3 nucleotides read TGTGCCAGCAGCCCCCTAGGGGGCAGAACCTACGAGCAGTACTTC.

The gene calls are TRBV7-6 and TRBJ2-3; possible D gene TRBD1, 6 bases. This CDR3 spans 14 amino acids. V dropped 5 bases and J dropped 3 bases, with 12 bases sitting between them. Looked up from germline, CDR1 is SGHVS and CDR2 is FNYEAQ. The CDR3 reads CASSSGQITDTQYF. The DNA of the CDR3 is TGTGCCAGCAGCAGCGGACAGATTACAGATACGCAGTATTTT.

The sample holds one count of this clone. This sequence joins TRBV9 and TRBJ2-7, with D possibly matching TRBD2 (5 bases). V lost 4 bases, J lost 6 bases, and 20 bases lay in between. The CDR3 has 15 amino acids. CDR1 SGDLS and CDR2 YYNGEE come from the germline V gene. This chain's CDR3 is CASSLKGAEVGEQYF. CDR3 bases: TGTGCCAGCAGCTTAAAGGGAGCTGAGGTGGGCGAGCAGTACTTC.

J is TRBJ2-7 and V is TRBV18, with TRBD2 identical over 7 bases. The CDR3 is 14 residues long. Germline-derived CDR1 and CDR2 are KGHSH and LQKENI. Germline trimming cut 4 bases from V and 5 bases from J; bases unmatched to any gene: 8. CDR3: CASSQREGWHEQYF. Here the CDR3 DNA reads TGTGCCAGCTCACAGCGGGAAGGGTGGCACGAGCAGTACTTC.

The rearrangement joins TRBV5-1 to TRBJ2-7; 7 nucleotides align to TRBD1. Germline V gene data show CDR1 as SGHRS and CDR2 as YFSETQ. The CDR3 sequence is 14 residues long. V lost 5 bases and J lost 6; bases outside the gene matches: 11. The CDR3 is CASSYGQVPGEQYF. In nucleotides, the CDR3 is TGCGCCAGCAGTTATGGACAGGTACCTGGCGAGCAGTACTTC.

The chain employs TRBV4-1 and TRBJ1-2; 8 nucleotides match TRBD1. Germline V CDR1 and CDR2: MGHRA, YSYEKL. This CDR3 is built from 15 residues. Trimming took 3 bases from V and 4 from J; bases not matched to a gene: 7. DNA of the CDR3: TGCGCCAGCAGCCAGGGACAGGAGCCCTTCTATGGCTACACCTTC. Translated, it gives CASSQGQEPFYGYTF.

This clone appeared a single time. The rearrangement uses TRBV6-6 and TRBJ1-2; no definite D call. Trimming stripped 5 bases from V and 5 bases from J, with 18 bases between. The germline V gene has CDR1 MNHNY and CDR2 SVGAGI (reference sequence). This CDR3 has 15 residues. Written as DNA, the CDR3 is TGTGCCAGCAGTCCCCGCCCCCGGGAGACATATGGCTACACCTTC. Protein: CASSPRPRETYGYTF.

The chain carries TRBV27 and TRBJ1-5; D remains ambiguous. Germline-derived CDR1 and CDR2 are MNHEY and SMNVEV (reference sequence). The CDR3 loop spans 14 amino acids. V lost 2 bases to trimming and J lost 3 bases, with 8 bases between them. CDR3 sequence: CASSLGIPNQPQHF. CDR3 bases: TGTGCCAGCAGTTTAGGCATCCCCAATCAGCCCCAGCATTTT.

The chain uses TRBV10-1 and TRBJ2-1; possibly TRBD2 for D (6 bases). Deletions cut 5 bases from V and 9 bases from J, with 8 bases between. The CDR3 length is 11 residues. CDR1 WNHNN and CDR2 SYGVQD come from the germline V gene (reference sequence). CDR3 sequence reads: CASSTGSEQFF. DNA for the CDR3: TGCGCCAGCAGTACCGGGAGTGAGCAGTTCTTC.

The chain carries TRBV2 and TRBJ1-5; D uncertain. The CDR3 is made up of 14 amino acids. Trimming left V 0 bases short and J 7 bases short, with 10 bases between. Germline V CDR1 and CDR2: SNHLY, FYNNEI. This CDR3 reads CASSEAEGEQPQHF. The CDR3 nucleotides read TGTGCCAGCAGTGAAGCGGAGGGCGAGCAGCCCCAGCATTTT.